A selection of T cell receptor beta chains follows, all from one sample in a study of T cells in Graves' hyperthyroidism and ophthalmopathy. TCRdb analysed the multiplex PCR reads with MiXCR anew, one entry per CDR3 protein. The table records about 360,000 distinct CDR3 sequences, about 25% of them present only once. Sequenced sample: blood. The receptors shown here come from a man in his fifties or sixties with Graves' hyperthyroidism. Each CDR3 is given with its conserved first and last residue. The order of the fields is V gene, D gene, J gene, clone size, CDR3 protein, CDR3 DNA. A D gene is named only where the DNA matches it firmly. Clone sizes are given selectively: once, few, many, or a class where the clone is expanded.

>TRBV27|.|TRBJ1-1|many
CASSFAVGTGEAFF
TGTGCCAGCAGTTTCGCGGTTGGGACCGGTGAAGCTTTCTTT
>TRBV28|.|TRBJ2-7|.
CASSFRVFGGDPYEQYF
TGTGCCAGCAGTTTCCGGGTCTTTGGAGGGGATCCCTACGAGCAGTACTTC
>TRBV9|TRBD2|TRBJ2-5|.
CASSVVAGGGLLETQYF
TGTGCCAGCAGCGTTGTAGCGGGAGGAGGTCTGTTGGAGACCCAGTACTTC
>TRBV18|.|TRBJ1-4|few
CASSPQARINEKLFF
TGTGCCAGCTCACCACAGGCACGGATAAATGAAAAACTGTTTTTT
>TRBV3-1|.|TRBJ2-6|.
CASSQGGANVLTF
TGTGCCAGCAGCCAAGGTGGGGCCAACGTCCTGACTTTC
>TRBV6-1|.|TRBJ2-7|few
CASSSPGVSSYEQYF
TGTGCCAGCAGTTCTCCGGGAGTGAGCTCCTACGAGCAGTACTTC
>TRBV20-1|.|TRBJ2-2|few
CSARFHEGSTGELFF
TGCAGTGCTAGGTTCCATGAAGGGTCCACCGGGGAGCTGTTTTTT
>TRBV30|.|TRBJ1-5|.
CAWSVDTSVGQPQHF
TGTGCCTGGAGTGTTGACACCTCCGTCGGTCAGCCCCAGCATTTT
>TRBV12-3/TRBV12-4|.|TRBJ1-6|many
CASSPRGHNSPLHF
TGTGCCAGCAGCCCTCGCGGCCATAATTCACCCCTCCACTTT
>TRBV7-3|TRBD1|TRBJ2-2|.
CASSLAGGEGGELFF
TGTGCCAGCAGCTTAGCAGGGGGCGAGGGCGGGGAGCTGTTTTTT
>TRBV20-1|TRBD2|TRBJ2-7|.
CSARDLGGRAYEQYF
TGCAGTGCTAGAGATCTCGGCGGGAGGGCCTACGAGCAGTACTTC
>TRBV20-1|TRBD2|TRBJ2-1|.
CSARDLGAGGSSYNEQFF
TGCAGTGCTAGAGATTTAGGAGCGGGAGGGAGCTCCTACAATGAGCAGTTCTTC
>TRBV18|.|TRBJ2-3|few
CASSPYGGRDTQYF
TGTGCCAGCTCACCATACGGGGGCAGGGATACGCAGTATTTT
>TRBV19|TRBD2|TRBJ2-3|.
CASSISTSGRAFTDTQYF
TGTGCCAGTAGTATCTCGACTAGCGGGAGGGCCTTCACAGATACGCAGTATTTT
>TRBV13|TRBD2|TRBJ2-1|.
CASSLPQRGYNEQFF
TGTGCCAGCAGCCTCCCTCAGCGGGGCTACAATGAGCAGTTCTTC
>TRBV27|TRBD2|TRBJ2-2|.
CASSLWGGRDVGELFF
TGTGCCAGCAGTTTATGGGGCGGGAGAGACGTCGGGGAGCTGTTTTTT
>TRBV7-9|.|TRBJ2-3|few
CASSLEGSPDTQYF
TGTGCCAGCAGCTTAGAGGGCAGCCCAGATACGCAGTATTTT
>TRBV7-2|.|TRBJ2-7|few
CASSLLSGSSYEQYF
TGTGCCAGCAGTTTATTGTCGGGCAGTTCCTACGAGCAGTACTTC
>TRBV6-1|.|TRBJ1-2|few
CASRPQGRSYGYTF
TGTGCCAGCAGGCCCCAGGGGAGGTCCTATGGCTACACCTTC
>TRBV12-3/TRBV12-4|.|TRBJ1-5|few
CASSLGWDYNQPQHF
TGTGCCAGCAGTTTAGGGTGGGACTACAATCAGCCCCAGCATTTT
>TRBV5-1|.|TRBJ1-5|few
CASSLEESNQPQHF
TGCGCCAGCAGCTTGGAAGAAAGCAATCAGCCCCAGCATTTT
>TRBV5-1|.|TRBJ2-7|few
CASRRRGHEQYF
TGCGCCAGCAGGAGGAGGGGGCACGAGCAGTACTTC
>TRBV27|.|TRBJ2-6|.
CASSNEGFQSGANVLTF
TGTGCCAGCAGTAACGAGGGGTTCCAGTCTGGGGCCAACGTCCTGACTTTC
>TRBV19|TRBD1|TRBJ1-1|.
CASSIGQGTEAFF
TGTGCCAGTAGTATAGGACAGGGTACTGAAGCTTTCTTT
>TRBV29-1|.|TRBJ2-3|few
CSVGKGTTDTQYF
TGCAGCGTTGGCAAAGGGACCACAGATACGCAGTATTTT
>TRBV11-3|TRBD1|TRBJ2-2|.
CASSSGQGTTGELFF
TGTGCCAGCAGCTCGGGACAGGGAACCACCGGGGAGCTGTTTTTT